This T cell receptor beta chain was sequenced for a study of Tregs in tolerant kidney transplant recipients. Broader study findings: In tolerant patients, donor-specific Tregs outgrew total Tregs, suggesting antigen-driven expansion. Biological reproducibility was not directly addressed in this study.

Mixed chimerism was transient after nonmyeloablative marrow transplants from related graft donors. CD4+CD25+CD127- Tregs, CD4+CD25- non-Tregs, CD4 and CD8 cells were sorted. In the case of this clone: Its specificity is not known.

Clones were sequenced by immunoSEQ multiplex PCR, and TCRdb holds only the in-frame ones, with some missing. The data hold about 64,000 clones, with around 87% observed a single time. Trimming cost V 1 base and J 8 bases, with 21 bases left between them. CDR1 is SGHNT and CDR2 is YYREEE in the germline V gene (reference sequence). This CDR3 has 16 amino acids. The TCR comes from a human patient who received a combined kidney and bone marrow transplant. The graft donor may have given rise to some T cells. The gene calls are TRBV5-4 and TRBJ1-2; D call uncertain. The sequencing here drew on CD4+ T cells from blood (PBMCs), taken 6 months after the transplant. The CDR3 reads CASSLTPWPGLSGYTF. Here the CDR3 DNA reads TGTGCCAGCAGCTTGACCCCATGGCCTGGACTGTCCGGCTACACCTTC.